This T cell receptor beta chain was sequenced for a study of beta chain features in type 1 diabetes. About the research overall: Across every sample, 85 million to 120 million sorted cells were examined in total.

Study findings and constraints: Cells with high TCR expression could be over-represented when cDNA is sequenced. Shorter TCRB CDR3s, moderately but significantly so, were found in Type 1 diabetes patients in all four CD4+ subsets.

Expressed TCRB transcripts were sequenced because the entire RNA isolate underwent reverse transcription. This table comes from immunoSEQ multiplex PCR, and its TCRdb copy is limited to in-frame clones, with some not included. In the table there are about 230,000 clones, roughly 17% of which are singletons. For this clone: Antigen: not known.

Germline assignment: CDR1 SQVTM and CDR2 ANQGSEA. The ends were cut back, 5 bases at V and 0 bases at J, with 10 bases in the middle. This CDR3 has 13 residues. CD45RO/CCR7/CD25/CD127/CD95/CD27 sorting isolated CD4+ naive, central memory, regulatory and stem cell-like memory cells. The rearrangement links TRBV29-1 to TRBJ1-1; D unclear. The receptor's source is a man younger than 45 with type 1 diabetes. What was sequenced was naive CD4+ T cells from blood. CDR3 in DNA: TGCAGCGTTAAGCGCGTTTTGAACACTGAAGCTTTCTTT. Protein product: CSVKRVLNTEAFF. The full variable domain, with the rest looked up from reference TRBV29-1 and TRBJ1-1, is SAVISQKPSRDICQRGTSLTIQCQVDSQVTMMFWYRQQPGQSLTLIATANQGSEATYESGFVIDKFPISRPNLTFSTLTVSNMSPEDSSIYLCSVKRVLNTEAFFGQGTRLTVV.